What follows are 13 T cell receptor beta chains derived from one specimen sequenced in a study of blood T cell repertoires in COVID-19. Measured with immunoSEQ multiplex PCR; TCRdb has only the in-frame clones, and not every one. The table shows about 210,000 clones, with almost 90% occurring only once. Sequencing was carried out using peripheral blood. These receptors were collected from a man aged 18 to 35 with active or convalescent COVID-19.

CDR3 in amino acids: CATSGGGFKGATQYF. The CDR3 DNA follows: TGTGCCACCAGTGGTGGGGGGTTTAAGGGTGCTACGCAGTATTTT. V and J are TRBV24-1 and TRBJ2-3; possibly TRBD2 for D (6 bases). The CDR3 totals 15 residues. V lost 5 bases and J lost 8, with 19 bases in between. Germline CDR1 and CDR2: KGHDR and SFDVKD.

This clone showed up just once. The rearrangement links TRBV30 to TRBJ1-1; TRBD1 is a possible D gene (6 bases). CDR1 GTSNPN and CDR2 SVGIG come from the germline V gene (reference sequence). The CDR3 consists of 20 residues. Trimming took off 6 bases at V and 4 bases at J, with 36 bases between the two ends. As DNA, the CDR3 is TGTGCCTGTCTCATAGGGGCGGCAGGGGTGCTACAATCCCGAATCACTGAAGCTTTCTTT. Translating gives CACLIGAAGVLQSRITEAFF.

The chain has TRBV5-6 and TRBJ1-2; TRBD1 aligns across 12 bases. Germline V gene data show CDR1 as SGHDT and CDR2 as YYEEEE. The V and J ends lost 6 bases and 8 bases, in that order; junction bases with no gene match: 11. The CDR3 runs to 15 residues. For the CDR3, the DNA is TGTGCCAGCAACGCCAAGGGACAGGGGGCGAAGGGCTACACCTTC. Encoded protein: CASNAKGQGAKGYTF. The entire variable domain, with the rest obtained from reference TRBV5-6 and TRBJ1-2, is as follows: DAGVTQSPTHLIKTRGQQVTLRCSPKSGHDTVSWYQQALGQGPQFIFQYYEEEERQRGNFPDRFSGHQFPNYSSELNVNALLLGDSALYLCASNAKGQGAKGYTFGSGTRLTVV.

V and J are TRBV11-2 and TRBJ1-2, with no clear D. Deletions cut 1 base from V and 1 base from J, with 7 bases between. CDR1 SGHAT and CDR2 FQNNGV come from the germline V gene. The CDR3 contains 14 residues. The CDR3 sequence: CASSLGTVNYGYTF. For the CDR3, the DNA is TGTGCCAGCAGCTTAGGTACAGTTAACTATGGCTACACCTTC.

The J gene is TRBJ2-7, the V gene TRBV7-9; D remains ambiguous. The CDR3 has 15 amino acids. Per germline, CDR1 SEHNR and CDR2 FQNEAQ (reference sequence). V shed 6 bases and J shed 2 bases, with 17 bases lying between them. The CDR3 nucleotides read TGTGCCAGCAGTCGTCCCGACAAATCCCCCTACGAGCAGTACTTC. It codes for CASSRPDKSPYEQYF.

The chain joins TRBV28 to TRBJ1-2; 10 bases fit TRBD1. The CDR3 has 13 residues. Germline V gene lookup returns CDR1 MDHEN and CDR2 SYDVKM. Losses at the gene ends were 8 bases for V and 7 bases for J; bases not matched to a gene: 7. CDR3 nucleotides: TGTGCCAGCCTGGACAGGGGGTACTTTGGCTACACCTTC. Translated: CASLDRGYFGYTF.

The CDR3 DNA reads TGTGCCAGCAGTCCAATAGACAGGATTAATCAGCCCCAGCATTTT. This gives the protein CASSPIDRINQPQHF. This chain links TRBV27 with TRBJ1-5; D is possibly TRBD1 (6 bases). CDR3 length: 15 residues. The V end was cut by 5 bases, the J end by 4 bases, with 15 bases between. Germline loops: CDR1 MNHEY, CDR2 SMNVEV (reference sequence).

V and J are TRBV5-1 and TRBJ1-6; D possibly corresponds to TRBD1 (5 bases). The CDR3 is 15 residues long. Deletions cut 1 base from V and 4 bases from J, with 9 bases between. Germline V gives CDR1 SGHRS, CDR2 YFSETQ. CDR3 amino acids: CASSLSPGYNSPLHF. The CDR3 DNA follows: TGCGCCAGCAGCTTGTCTCCAGGGTATAATTCACCCCTCCACTTT.

This rearrangement joins TRBV11-3 to TRBJ2-3, with 8 nucleotides matching TRBD1. CDR3 size: 14 residues. Germline-derived CDR1 and CDR2 are SGHNT and YENEEA. Trimming at V came to 5 bases and at J to 4 bases, leaving 5 bases not matched to a gene. CDR3 bases: TGTGCCAGCAGCCCGCGACAGGGGTCAGATACGCAGTATTTT. This translates into CASSPRQGSDTQYF.

This chain's CDR3 is CASSRPLGDHNEQFF. Written as DNA, the CDR3 is TGTGCCAGCAGCCGCCCTCTGGGCGACCACAATGAGCAGTTCTTC. The rearrangement links TRBV3-1 (or the pseudogene TRBV3-2) to TRBJ2-1; D remains ambiguous. Germline V CDR1 and CDR2: LGHDT, YNNKEL (reference sequence). Trimming took off 4 bases at V and 5 bases at J, with 15 bases between the two ends. The CDR3 loop spans 15 amino acids.

This chain connects TRBV19 to TRBJ1-1; D not resolved. The CDR3 covers 14 residues. V gave up 4 bases and J gave up 6 bases, with 15 bases separating them. CDR1 LNHDA and CDR2 SQIVND come from the germline V gene (reference sequence). The CDR3 reads CASSTGSNPPEAFF. The CDR3 DNA reads TGTGCCAGTAGTACGGGGTCGAACCCTCCTGAAGCTTTCTTT.

This clone was found once. The chain combines TRBV10-3 with TRBJ2-7; tentatively, D is TRBD2 (6 bases). The CDR3 loop spans 15 amino acids. The V gene lost 3 bases and the J gene lost 3 bases, with 15 bases spanning the gap. Germline-derived CDR1 and CDR2 are ENHRY and SYGVKD. CDR3 bases: TGTGCCATCAGTGACATTCCTGACGGGGGCTACGAGCAGTACTTC. Amino acid sequence: CAISDIPDGGYEQYF.

The chain recombines TRBV5-1 with TRBJ2-1, with D possibly being TRBD2 (6 bases). Looked up from germline, CDR1 is SGHRS and CDR2 is YFSETQ. V lost 7 bases and J 0 bases, leaving 14 bases between the germline ends. The CDR3 has 15 amino acids. CDR3 DNA sequence: TGCGCCAGCGAAAGGGACGGGAGCTCCTACAATGAGCAGTTCTTC. Its protein is CASERDGSSYNEQFF.